The 15 T cell receptor beta chains presented below share a single source sample, sequenced in a study of OX40 agonist ivuxolimab in advanced cancers. Repertoires were generated with immunoSEQ multiplex PCR, while TCRdb's copy carries only in-frame clones and drops some. The sample has under 85,000 clones, about 88% seen once; the top ten hold 4.1%. Sequencing was performed on CD4+ or CD8+ T cells sorted from blood, taken in a trial of the OX40 agonist ivuxolimab. All receptors come from an adult with an advanced solid tumor such as melanoma, head and neck, liver or kidney cancer.

The CDR3, as DNA: TGCGCCAGCAGACTTAGCGGAGCGAACACCGGGGAGCTGTTTTTT. It translates to CASRLSGANTGELFF. This chain connects TRBV5-1 to TRBJ2-2; a weak D match, TRBD2 (6 bases). Germline CDR1 is SGHRS and CDR2 is YFSETQ. Between the trimmed V and J ends, which lost 5 bases and 0 bases, there was a span of 11 bases. This CDR3 contains 15 residues.

This sequence joins TRBV10-1 and TRBJ1-1; the D is unclear. Deletions cut 3 bases from V and 2 bases from J, with 7 bases between. CDR1 is WNHNN, CDR2 SYGVQD, per germline (reference sequence). The CDR3 runs 13 residues. The CDR3 loop is CASSEQLNTEAFF. The CDR3 DNA reads as TGCGCCAGCAGTGAACAGCTAAACACTGAAGCTTTCTTT.

This clone was detected once. This chain links TRBV29-1 with TRBJ2-7; no clear D. The CDR3 totals 11 residues. Per germline, CDR1 SQVTM and CDR2 ANQGSEA. Trimming shortened V by 4 bases and J by 4 bases, and 8 bases separated the two germline ends. The CDR3 DNA reads as TGCAGCGTTGGTCGGTGGTACGAGCAGTACTTC. Amino acids: CSVGRWYEQYF.

V usage is TRBV9 and J usage is TRBJ2-5; D call uncertain. Germline V CDR1 and CDR2: SGDLS, YYNGEE. The CDR3 runs 13 residues. V gave up 0 bases and J gave up 5 bases, with 8 bases separating them. The CDR3 DNA sequence: TGTGCCAGCAGCGTAGGCCTAGTGGAGACCCAGTACTTC. It codes for CASSVGLVETQYF.

The sample holds one count of this clone. The rearrangement uses TRBV5-1 and TRBJ2-1; perhaps TRBD1 as D (6 bases). This CDR3 spans 14 amino acids. Germline CDR1 reads SGHRS; CDR2 reads YFSETQ. Trimming stripped 6 bases from V and 0 bases from J, with 10 bases between. The CDR3 protein is CASTQTGSYNEQFF. Here the CDR3 DNA reads TGCGCCAGCACGCAGACAGGCTCCTACAATGAGCAGTTCTTC.

About this clone: This same CDR3 is encoded by further DNA sequences in the sample. V and J are TRBV11-2 and TRBJ2-5; D ambiguous. Germline loops: CDR1 SGHAT, CDR2 FQNNGV. The V gene lost 3 bases and the J gene lost 2 bases, with 7 bases spanning the gap. This CDR3 is 13 amino acids long. For the CDR3, the DNA is TGTGCCAGCAGCTTTGGTTTTCAAGAGACCCAGTACTTC. Amino acids: CASSFGFQETQYF.

This clone was found once. The chain combines TRBV10-3 with TRBJ1-1, with D perhaps TRBD1 (5 bases). Germline CDR1 and CDR2: ENHRY and SYGVKD. This CDR3 has 16 amino acids. Trimming stripped 2 bases from V and 0 bases from J, with 13 bases between. The CDR3: CAISEHIGEMNTEAFF. The CDR3 region has the DNA TGTGCCATCAGTGAGCATATAGGGGAGATGAACACTGAAGCTTTCTTT.

The gene calls are TRBV4-1 and TRBJ1-2; D is uncertain. CDR3 length: 16 residues. Trimming took off 4 bases at V and 8 bases at J, with 23 bases between the two ends. Germline V gene sequence: CDR1 MGHRA, CDR2 YSYEKL. CDR3 coding DNA: TGCGCCAGCAGCCCCCTGGACGGAAAAGACTGGGGAGGCTACACCTTC. Encoded protein: CASSPLDGKDWGGYTF.

CDR3 residues: CASSVDPSGSYEQYF. In DNA form, the CDR3 reads TGTGCCAGCAGCGTAGATCCTAGCGGCTCCTACGAGCAGTACTTC. The chain links TRBV9 to TRBJ2-7; 7 positions agree with TRBD2. Trimming removed 0 bases from V and 0 bases from J; junction bases left unmatched: 3. From germline, CDR1 is SGDLS and CDR2 YYNGEE. This CDR3 contains 15 residues.

The CDR3 sequence: CASSPPGQGIYEQYF. The CDR3 nucleotides read TGTGCCAGCAGCCCACCGGGACAGGGGATCTACGAGCAGTACTTC. The rearrangement links TRBV14 to TRBJ2-7, with 10 bases matching TRBD1. CDR1 SGHDN and CDR2 FVKESK come from the germline V gene. CDR3 length: 15 residues. Trimming removed 4 bases from V and 3 bases from J; junction bases left unmatched: 6. The variable domain in full, with the rest retrieved from reference TRBV14 and TRBJ2-7, is EAGVTQFPSHSVIEKGQTVTLRCDPISGHDNLYWYRRVMGKEIKFLLHFVKESKQDESGMPNNRFLAERTGGTYSTLKVQPAELEDSGVYFCASSPPGQGIYEQYFGPGTRLTVT.

The chain joins TRBV15 to TRBJ2-7; D is unclear. The germline V gene encodes CDR1 LNHNV and CDR2 YYDKDF (reference sequence). Trimming shortened V by 2 bases and J by 2 bases, and 16 bases separated the two germline ends. The CDR3 totals 16 residues. CDR3 DNA: TGTGCCACCAGCAGACCCCCGGGTCCTCACCCCTACGAGCAGTACTTC. It codes for CATSRPPGPHPYEQYF.

The CDR3 bases are TGCGCCAGCAGCCTGGCGGTGGGGAATTCACCCCTCCACTTT. The encoded protein is CASSLAVGNSPLHF. The chain combines TRBV5-1 with TRBJ1-6; D not resolved. The CDR3 is 14 residues long. Germline V gives CDR1 SGHRS, CDR2 YFSETQ. Trimming shortened V by 4 bases and J by 7 bases, and 12 bases separated the two germline ends.

This clone appeared once. The J gene is TRBJ2-1, the V gene TRBV4-1; the D gene is possibly TRBD2 (6 bases). V was clipped by 0 bases and J by 9 bases, with 9 bases between them. There are 13 residues in the CDR3. In germline, CDR1 is MGHRA, CDR2 YSYEKL. Written as DNA, the CDR3 is TGCGCCAGCAGCCAAGAGGGGGGAGCTGAGCAGTTCTTC. Its translation is CASSQEGGAEQFF.

The chain links TRBV2 to TRBJ1-2, with 8 bases that match TRBD1. The CDR3 is 16 residues long. J was trimmed by 6 bases and V by 5 bases; bases with no gene match: 14. Germline lookup yields CDR1 SNHLY and CDR2 FYNNEI. The CDR3 region has the DNA TGTGCCAGCAGTCTTGGAGGCCTTCAGGGGGCCCATGGCTACACCTTC. Translation gives CASSLGGLQGAHGYTF.

This clone was seen a handful of times. The chain uses TRBV11-3 and TRBJ2-7; D is unclear. The CDR3 runs to 13 residues. The ends were cut back, 3 bases at V and 0 bases at J, with 6 bases in the middle. Per the germline V gene, CDR1 is SGHNT and CDR2 is YENEEA. CDR3: CASSLMVSYEQYF. CDR3 nucleotide sequence: TGTGCCAGCAGCTTGATGGTCTCCTACGAGCAGTACTTC.